The T cell receptor (beta chain) described here comes from a study of a mutant IDH1 vaccine in newly diagnosed glioma (dated by TCRdb to 2020 to 2023). Some background on the complete study: Across visits V03 through V10, patients got a total of eight vaccinations, given in weeks 1, 3, 5, 7, 11, 15, 19 and 23. Vaccination began 4-6 weeks after radiotherapy alone, or alongside temozolomide cycles in the chemotherapy-containing groups. Of the approximately 30 treated patients, around 62% were male and about 40% were female, and a mean age of around 40 years was recorded. Prior to enrollment, standard therapy consisting of radiotherapy alone, temozolomide alone, or radiochemotherapy with temozolomide had been administered to patients, with the combination being received by most patients. Peripheral blood was drawn at six visits: V03 (baseline), V05, V07, V10, V12 and V13. For exploratory analyses, longitudinal TCRB deep sequencing was carried out in around 24 treated patients wherever samples were available. What the study reported, not specific to this receptor: Changes in the top peripheral T cell clonotypes picked up by TCRB sequencing did not appear to be linked to pseudoprogression. Across multiple MHC alleles, vaccine-induced immune responses were seen in 93.3% of patients. Availability determined which PBMC samples were chosen for TCRB deep sequencing. The authors stated that sample limitations prevented analyses of patient blood samples from being reproduced.

Details on this clone: The specificity of this receptor is unknown. No qualities accompany the bases; no much larger clone lies one base away.

In the paper's terms, the time point label means: week 5, during vaccination. A 20-mer mutant IDH1 peptide at 300 micrograms in Montanide made up each vaccine dose, which was injected subcutaneously together with topical imiquimod. All donors had newly diagnosed IDH1-mutant astrocytomas of WHO grade 3 or 4 that showed loss of nuclear ATRX. The samples were drawn from NOA16, a multicentre, single-arm, open-label phase I trial in Germany that tested a mutant IDH1 peptide vaccine in humans for the first time. Genomic DNA for TCRB sequencing was isolated from EDTA blood with the DNeasy Blood and Tissue Kit. Receptor libraries were prepared by the immunoSEQ multiplex PCR assay. The hsTCRB Kit was used according to the manufacturer's protocol to amplify rearranged TCR beta chain sequences. TCRB libraries were sequenced on an Illumina MiSeq. Per the original workflow: Demultiplexing, trimming and gene mapping were performed with the kit vendor's proprietary platform. TCRdb provides this immuneACCESS table in a form limited to in-frame rearrangements. Some clones are lacking; in checked studies, under half of them reflect an unresolved V gene, and why the rest are absent is not known. The V and J calls and clone size are taken from that table; D and trimming were inferred from the DNA. This sample has 56,000 or so clones in its table, and roughly 78% of those were observed once. In total, the top ten clones hold approximately 1.8% of the sample.

V is reduced by 0 bases and J by 5 bases, leaving a spacing of 11 bases between them. Sequences LGHNT (CDR1) and FRNRAP (CDR2) are obtained from the germline V gene. The CDR3 numbers 14 residues from cysteine through phenylalanine. The CDR3 DNA has 42 bases and is translated from base 1. The source was PBMCs, collected from a glioma patient whose treatment included an IDH1 peptide vaccine. The receptor was derived from a woman between 35 and 50 years old with glioma. The chain is made from TRBV12-5 and TRBJ2-7; the D region is possibly TRBD1 or TRBD2, each matching across 5 bases. The nucleotides read TGTGCTAGTGGTTTGGTACTGGGGGAAAACGAGCAGTACTTC. It translates as CASGLVLGENEQYF. When the CDR3 is completed using the reference TRBV12-5 and TRBJ2-7 genes on either side, the full variable domain is DARVTQTPRHKVTEMGQEVTMRCQPILGHNTVFWYRQTMMQGLELLAYFRNRAPLDDSGMPKDRFSAEMPDATLATLKIQPSEPRDSAVYFCASGLVLGENEQYFGPGTRLTVT.